One and the same sample provided the 30 T cell receptor beta chains below, sequenced in a study of response to subunit inactivated influenza vaccine. TCRdb reanalysed the RT-PCR reads using MiXCR and keeps one entry per CDR3 protein. The sample records about 800,000 distinct CDR3 sequences, about 20% being singletons. The starting material was PBMCs from blood, obtained 5 days after vaccination. The receptors shown here come from a man aged 50-59 years who received an inactivated influenza vaccine.

The chain couples TRBV20-1 to TRBJ2-7, with 8 nucleotides matching TRBD1. The ends lost 0 bases at V and 2 bases at J; junction bases unmatched: 9. Germline CDR1 is DFQATT and CDR2 is SNEGSKA (reference sequence). CDR3 length equals 16 residues. DNA for the CDR3: TGCAGTGCTAGAGACTTGGACAGGGAAATGACCTACGAGCAGTACTTC. Its protein is CSARDLDREMTYEQYF.

This sequence joins TRBV20-1 and TRBJ2-1; possible D gene TRBD2, 6 bases. Germline CDR1 reads DFQATT; CDR2 reads SNEGSKA (reference sequence). The CDR3 is 14 residues long. V lost 3 bases, J lost 7 bases, and 16 bases lay in between. CDR3 sequence (DNA): TGCAGTGCTAGTACCGGGAGCCTTGGGAATGAGCAGTTCTTC. Protein: CSASTGSLGNEQFF.

This clonotype occurred a few times. The chain uses TRBV9 and TRBJ2-1; TRBD1 is a possible D gene (5 bases). V was shortened by 0 bases and J by 1 base, with 8 bases between the two germline ends. CDR3 length: 15 residues. The germline V gene encodes CDR1 SGDLS and CDR2 YYNGEE. DNA of the CDR3: TGTGCCAGCAGCGTAGATCAGGGATCCTACAATGAGCAGTTCTTC. Protein sequence: CASSVDQGSYNEQFF.

This clonotype has a count of ten or more. J is TRBJ1-2 and V is TRBV12-3 or TRBV12-4; D gene ambiguous. The CDR3 runs 13 residues. Trimming stripped 5 bases from V and 3 bases from J, with 10 bases between. CDR3 residues: CASSPGRDYGYTF. CDR3 bases: TGTGCCAGCAGTCCAGGACGGGACTATGGCTACACCTTC.

In its sample, this clonotype was seen a few times. V gene TRBV5-1 combines with J gene TRBJ1-6, with a weak D call TRBD1 (5 bases). This CDR3 is 15 amino acids long. V lost 4 bases to trimming and J lost 5 bases, with 13 bases between them. The germline gives CDR1 SGHRS, CDR2 YFSETQ. In DNA form, the CDR3 reads TGCGCCAGCAGCACAACCGGGACCAATAATTCACCCCTCCACTTT. Amino acids: CASSTTGTNNSPLHF. Complete variable domain (other parts from reference TRBV5-1 and TRBJ1-6): KAGVTQTPRYLIKTRGQQVTLSCSPISGHRSVSWYQQTPGQGLQFLFEYFSETQRNKGNFPGRFSGRQFSNSRSEMNVSTLELGDSALYLCASSTTGTNNSPLHFGNGTRLTVT.

This chain connects TRBV3-1 to TRBJ1-5; unclear D gene. CDR1 is LGHDT, CDR2 YNNKEL, per germline (reference sequence). This CDR3 is built from 12 residues. V shed 5 bases and J shed 7 bases, with 9 bases lying between them. CDR3 sequence: CASSDRGQPQHF. CDR3 bases: TGTGCCAGCAGCGACCGAGGACAGCCCCAGCATTTT.

Here the CDR3 DNA reads TGTGCCAGCAGTCGGAGGGCCGCGGGAACCGGGGAGCTGTTTTTT. As protein: CASSRRAAGTGELFF. This chain joins TRBV6-1 and TRBJ2-2; D is perhaps TRBD2 (6 bases). Germline assignment: CDR1 MNHNS and CDR2 SASEGT. The CDR3 consists of 15 residues. Trimming removed 5 bases from V and 5 bases from J, with 15 bases in between.

This clonotype was picked up a small number of times. This chain joins TRBV9 and TRBJ2-1; 11 nucleotides match TRBD2. V lost 4 bases and J lost 7; bases outside the gene matches: 10. The CDR3 loop spans 16 amino acids. CDR1 and CDR2 (germline): SGDLS, YYNGEE. The CDR3 loop reads CASSPQLAGEGNEQFF. Here the CDR3 DNA reads TGTGCCAGCAGCCCGCAACTAGCGGGAGAGGGTAATGAGCAGTTCTTC. Full variable domain (outside the CDR3, taken from reference TRBV9 and TRBJ2-1): DSGVTQTPKHLITATGQRVTLRCSPRSGDLSVYWYQQSLDQGLQFLIQYYNGEERAKGNILERFSAQQFPDLHSELNLSSLELGDSALYFCASSPQLAGEGNEQFFGPGTRLTVL.

This clonotype has a handful of counts. The rearrangement links TRBV19 to TRBJ2-1, with D possibly matching TRBD1 (6 bases). Germline CDR1 reads LNHDA; CDR2 reads SQIVND (reference sequence). V dropped 3 bases and J dropped 5 bases, with 11 bases sitting between them. This CDR3 contains 14 residues. CDR3 DNA: TGTGCCAGTAGTATCAAGGACAGAAACAATGAGCAGTTCTTC. It is translated as CASSIKDRNNEQFF.

This sequence joins TRBV29-1 and TRBJ1-1, with D possibly matching TRBD1 (6 bases). V lost 4 bases and J 3 bases, leaving 12 bases between the germline ends. Germline V gene data show CDR1 as SQVTM and CDR2 as ANQGSEA. The CDR3 has 13 amino acids. The CDR3 bases are TGCAGCGTTGCCGACAGGTCTCACACTGAAGCTTTCTTT. This translates into CSVADRSHTEAFF.

V and J are TRBV6-2 or TRBV6-3 and TRBJ2-3; a possible D gene is TRBD1 (5 bases). V gave up 1 base and J gave up 2 bases, with 10 bases separating them. The CDR3 runs 15 residues. Germline V gene sequence: CDR1 MNHEY, CDR2 SVGEGT. The DNA of the CDR3 is TGTGCCAGCAGTTACTTTGGGGCTGACACAGATACGCAGTATTTT. Its translation is CASSYFGADTDTQYF.

This clonotype came up a few times. The chain recombines TRBV20-1 with TRBJ1-1, with D possibly being TRBD1 (5 bases). The CDR3 extends over 15 amino acids. The V end was cut by 2 bases, the J end by 1 base, with 14 bases between. From germline, CDR1 is DFQATT and CDR2 SNEGSKA (reference sequence). Written as DNA, the CDR3 is TGCAGTGCTAGATGGGGGGGATCCGGGAACACTGAAGCTTTCTTT. Encoded protein: CSARWGGSGNTEAFF.

This chain joins TRBV13 and TRBJ2-7; D could derive from TRBD1 or TRBD2 (5 bases each). Germline-derived CDR1 and CDR2 are PRHDT and FYEKMQ (reference sequence). The CDR3 runs to 15 residues. Trimming stripped 5 bases from V and 0 bases from J, with 14 bases between. DNA for the CDR3: TGTGCCAGCAGCACCCGGGACGGTAGCTCCTACGAGCAGTACTTC. It encodes CASSTRDGSSYEQYF.

This clonotype was seen more than once but under ten times. The chain has TRBV29-1 and TRBJ2-7; D might be TRBD1 (6 bases). The CDR3 is 12 amino acids. CDR1 SQVTM and CDR2 ANQGSEA come from the germline V gene. V gave up 0 bases and J gave up 7 bases, with 10 bases separating them. The chain's CDR3 is CSVEEGAKEQYF. CDR3 bases: TGCAGCGTTGAAGAGGGGGCAAAAGAGCAGTACTTC.

The V gene is TRBV24-1, the J gene TRBJ2-3; possibly TRBD2 for D (5 bases). In germline, CDR1 is KGHDR, CDR2 SFDVKD. The length of the CDR3 is 13 residues. Between the trimmed V and J ends, which lost 4 bases and 6 bases, there was a span of 10 bases. The CDR3 nucleotides are TGTGCCACCAGTGAGCGCGGGCTCGATACGCAGTATTTT. Protein product: CATSERGLDTQYF.

The rearrangement joins TRBV3-1 to TRBJ1-2; D unresolved. The germline V gene has CDR1 LGHDT and CDR2 YNNKEL (reference sequence). CDR3 length: 15 amino acids. Trimming removed 2 bases at V and 7 bases at J, with 17 bases between. The CDR3 nucleotides read TGTGCCAGCAGCCAATCTATGGGCTCGACTAGTGGCTACACCTTC. It specifies CASSQSMGSTSGYTF.

The genes are TRBV14 and TRBJ2-7, with a possible D match to TRBD1 (6 bases). Germline loops: CDR1 SGHDN, CDR2 FVKESK. Trimming took 5 bases from V and 4 from J, leaving 18 bases between them. This CDR3 comprises 15 residues. The CDR3 reads CASSRSGTLTYEQYF. The CDR3 DNA is TGTGCCAGCAGCAGATCCGGGACACTTACTTACGAGCAGTACTTC.

V gene TRBV6-1 combines with J gene TRBJ2-1; tentatively, D is TRBD1 (5 bases). The CDR3 loop spans 15 amino acids. The germline gives CDR1 MNHNS, CDR2 SASEGT. V shed 6 bases and J shed 2 bases, with 14 bases lying between them. The CDR3 region is CASSPLQAAYNEQFF. The CDR3 DNA is TGTGCCAGCAGCCCCCTACAGGCAGCCTACAATGAGCAGTTCTTC.

This clonotype was counted only a few times. The chain links TRBV18 to TRBJ1-3; D remains ambiguous. The V gene lost 3 bases and the J gene lost 4 bases, with 10 bases spanning the gap. The germline V gene has CDR1 KGHSH and CDR2 LQKENI. This CDR3 has 14 amino acids. CDR3 in amino acids: CASSPLQRGNTIYF. The CDR3 nucleotides read TGTGCCAGCTCACCCCTACAACGAGGAAACACCATATATTTT.

J is TRBJ2-1 and V is TRBV5-1; 10 bases are shared with TRBD1. Trimming took 7 bases from V and 0 from J; bases not matched to a gene: 16. The CDR3 runs 19 residues. CDR1 and CDR2 from the germline V gene are SGHRS and YFSETQ. CDR3 loop: CASYPPRQGAPSSYNEQFF. In nucleotides, the CDR3 is TGCGCCAGCTACCCACCTCGACAGGGGGCCCCGAGCTCCTACAATGAGCAGTTCTTC. The whole variable domain, filled in from reference TRBV5-1 and TRBJ2-1, reads KAGVTQTPRYLIKTRGQQVTLSCSPISGHRSVSWYQQTPGQGLQFLFEYFSETQRNKGNFPGRFSGRQFSNSRSEMNVSTLELGDSALYLCASYPPRQGAPSSYNEQFFGPGTRLTVL.

The sample holds a few counts of this clonotype. This chain joins TRBV20-1 and TRBJ2-5; D gene ambiguous. Germline V gene sequence: CDR1 DFQATT, CDR2 SNEGSKA (reference sequence). V lost 5 bases, J lost 4 bases, and 20 bases lay in between. The CDR3 is 15 amino acids. CDR3 in amino acids: CSAFPFEFSAETQYF. In nucleotides, the CDR3 is TGCAGTGCTTTCCCTTTTGAGTTCTCTGCAGAGACCCAGTACTTC.

Ten or more counts support this clonotype. The chain links TRBV2 to TRBJ1-1; TRBD1 is a possible D gene (6 bases). CDR1 is SNHLY and CDR2 is FYNNEI in the germline V gene. Deletions cut 7 bases from V and 0 bases from J, with 18 bases between. This CDR3 is 16 amino acids long. CDR3 nucleotides: TGTGCCAGCACCTTCGCTAAGGGACAAATGAACACTGAAGCTTTCTTT. Encoded protein: CASTFAKGQMNTEAFF.

This clonotype was detected ten times or more. The V gene is TRBV11-2, the J gene TRBJ1-1, with no clear D. CDR1 and CDR2 (germline): SGHAT, FQNNGV. The CDR3 length is 13 residues. The V gene lost 5 bases and the J gene lost 6 bases, with 13 bases spanning the gap. The CDR3 DNA is TGTGCCAGCAGCCCCCAGCAGGAGGCTGAAGCTTTCTTT. It is translated as CASSPQQEAEAFF.

The chain links TRBV5-1 to TRBJ2-1, with D possibly called TRBD1 or TRBD2 (5 bases each). This CDR3 is 15 amino acids long. Trimming shortened V by 0 bases and J by 8 bases, and 15 bases separated the two germline ends. Germline V CDR1 and CDR2: SGHRS, YFSETQ. This CDR3 is CASSLVAGSFYEQFF. The DNA of the CDR3 is TGCGCCAGCAGCTTGGTAGCAGGGAGCTTTTATGAGCAGTTCTTC.

This clonotype was seen only a few times. The V and J genes are TRBV3-1 and TRBJ2-1, with 11 nucleotides matching TRBD1. V was pared by 6 bases and J by 5 bases, with 6 bases of the junction left unmatched. This CDR3 has 15 amino acids. Germline CDR1 LGHDT, CDR2 YNNKEL (reference sequence). The CDR3 DNA sequence: TGTGCCAGCAGTCCGGGACAGGGGGGAGACAATGAGCAGTTCTTC. This encodes CASSPGQGGDNEQFF.

The V and J genes are TRBV24-1 and TRBJ2-1; 12 nucleotides match TRBD2. The CDR3 spans 17 residues. Germline V lookup: CDR1 KGHDR, CDR2 SFDVKD. V lost 4 bases, J lost 9 bases, and 12 bases stayed unmatched. CDR3 nucleotides: TGTGCCACCAGTGACCCCCGGGCTAGCGGGGGGGTTCTTGAGCAGTTCTTC. Translation gives CATSDPRASGGVLEQFF.

The rearrangement joins TRBV6-1 to TRBJ2-5, with 7 bases fitting TRBD2. Germline V gene sequence: CDR1 MNHNS, CDR2 SASEGT. The CDR3 sequence is 15 residues long. The V and J ends lost 8 bases and 1 base, in that order; junction bases with no gene match: 10. In nucleotides, the CDR3 is TGTGCCAGCGGATGGCTGGCGGGGGTCCAAGAGACCCAGTACTTC. Translation: CASGWLAGVQETQYF.

The sample holds a few counts of this clonotype. The V call is TRBV5-6, the J call TRBJ2-1; TRBD2 aligns across 7 bases. This CDR3 spans 16 amino acids. With V trimmed by 4 bases and J by 4 bases, 11 bases remained unmatched. The V gene's germline CDR1 is SGHDT and CDR2 YYEEEE. The CDR3 nucleotides read TGTGCCAGCAGCACACGGGAGGCTATGTGGTACAATGAGCAGTTCTTC. It encodes CASSTREAMWYNEQFF. The entire variable domain, with the rest obtained from reference TRBV5-6 and TRBJ2-1, is as follows: DAGVTQSPTHLIKTRGQQVTLRCSPKSGHDTVSWYQQALGQGPQFIFQYYEEEERQRGNFPDRFSGHQFPNYSSELNVNALLLGDSALYLCASSTREAMWYNEQFFGPGTRLTVL.

Many counts were recorded for this clonotype. The chain recombines TRBV5-5 with TRBJ2-7, with D unclear. In germline, CDR1 is SGHKS, CDR2 YYEKEE (reference sequence). Trimming pared 1 base from V and 3 bases from J, leaving 8 bases between. This CDR3 has 13 amino acids. The CDR3 DNA reads as TGTGCCAGCAGCTTGTCGGCGGACTACGAGCAGTACTTC. It encodes CASSLSADYEQYF.

There are a few counts of this clonotype. The chain couples TRBV6-5 to TRBJ1-2, with 12 bases identical to TRBD1. Germline values: CDR1 MNHEY, CDR2 SVGAGI. With 4 bases clipped from V and 6 bases from J, the junction kept 15 bases outside the gene matches. The CDR3 covers 18 residues. CDR3 amino acids: CASSSGGSGTGGYHGYTF. The CDR3 region has the DNA TGTGCCAGCAGTTCAGGTGGCTCCGGGACAGGGGGCTATCATGGCTACACCTTC.